The source of this T cell receptor (beta chain) is a study of blood T cells in healthy people across ages. Study results and caveats: Donors of long life had a larger count of naive CD4+ cells and greater diversity than aged donors.

Individuals who donated were healthy Caucasians from Russia aged 6 to 90. It was with a sample-barcoded 5' primer and a J-beta primer mix that a second PCR of about 6 to 12 cycles was run. In TCRdb, the 5' RACE reads were re-called with MiXCR into one record per CDR3 protein. Of approximately 790,000 distinct CDR3 sequences listed, roughly 60% are singletons. Trimming cost V 9 bases and J 10 bases; bases outside gene matches: 9. The germline gives CDR1 SGHTA, CDR2 FQGNSA. The CDR3 runs to 13 residues. As for this clonotype: Its antigen is as yet unknown.

The sequence was obtained from a man between 25 and 39 years old in good health. Sequencing was performed on blood. The rearrangement uses TRBV7-2 and TRBJ1-6; TRBD1 matches 7 bases. The CDR3 protein is CASRLRGRSPLHF. In nucleotides, the CDR3 is TGTGCCAGTAGACTTAGGGGGCGGTCACCCCTCCACTTT.